This T cell receptor (beta chain) was captured in a study of T cells in tuberculosis. Study-wide results and caveats: Using the GMM-specific repertoire gave about 90% accuracy versus about 70% with motifs. The TCR-beta difference was not significant; alpha differences partly reflected length.

Remarks on this clone: Its antigen remains unknown.

Assay: immunoSEQ multiplex PCR; the TCRdb copy retains only in-frame clones and omits some. Altogether fewer than 55,000 clones are present, 90% to 95% being singletons, with the ten largest covering more than 1.4%. Trimming removed 4 bases from V and 2 bases from J; junction bases left unmatched: 5. Germline CDR1 and CDR2: SGHRS and YFSETQ. This CDR3 contains 16 residues. Time point reported: new active TB diagnosis, blood taken before or within 7 days of starting treatment. Specimen: PBMCs, collected at tuberculosis diagnosis. This chain joins TRBV5-1 and TRBJ2-7; 14 bases match TRBD2. This TCR was recovered from an adult with tuberculosis. The CDR3 coding sequence is TGCGCCAGCAGCCTAGGACTAGCGGGAGGAGCCTACGAGCAGTACTTC. Translating it yields CASSLGLAGGAYEQYF.